This TCR beta chain stems from a study of T cell repertoires in cytomegalovirus infection. Findings and limits, study-wide: Ex vivo responses were dominated by HLA-C-restricted CMV-specific TCR beta clonotypes.

This clonotype has just a few counts. What it binds is unknown. TCRdb reprocessed the reads via MiXCR and lists one record per CDR3 protein. This repertoire shows approximately 170,000 distinct CDR3 sequences, roughly 15% found once; its top ten account for around 19%. Germline V gene data show CDR1 as SGHRS and CDR2 as YFSETQ. The CDR3 runs to 15 residues. J was trimmed by 3 bases and V by 2 bases; bases with no gene match: 3. The chain is built from TRBV5-1 and TRBJ2-2; TRBD1 aligns across 8 bases. Sequencing was carried out using CD8+ T cells from PBMCs. The source is a human donor in good health (CMV status not recorded). Some clones in this sample may be carry-over from other donors' samples. The CDR3 loop is CASSFNRGDTGELFF. The CDR3 region has the DNA TGCGCCAGCAGCTTTAACAGGGGGGACACCGGGGAGCTGTTTTTT.